The rows below give T cell receptor beta chains drawn from one sample of a study of cytomegalovirus exposure and HLA in healthy donors. Measured with immunoSEQ multiplex PCR; TCRdb has only the in-frame clones, and not every one. The sample includes some 90,000 clones, 78% of them seen just once. The sequenced sample was PBMCs. These receptors were collected from a male donor in good health and CMV-seropositive. Each CDR3 is given with its conserved first and last residue. Clone size is given for some rows only: seen once, a few or many times, or a class if the clone is expanded.

>-|TRBJ2-6|17|TRBV9
CASSGGQGYSGANVLTF
>-|TRBJ2-1|10|TRBV30
CAWSAGEQFF
>-|TRBJ1-2|14|TRBV5-1
CASSLRGLNYGYTF
>few|TRBJ1-4|13|TRBV5-1
CASSLTAAEKLFF
>-|TRBJ2-5|15|TRBV19
CASSIAALSRETQYF
>once|TRBJ2-7|12|TRBV5-6
CAGSLGRFEQYF
>-|TRBJ1-5|14|TRBV27
CASSFSRVRQPQHF
>-|TRBJ2-1|12|TRBV10-1
CASSELAGEQFF
>-|TRBJ1-5|13|TRBV30
CAWRGGGIQPQHF
>-|TRBJ2-1|15|TRBV28
CASQTGGRRTNEQFF
>-|TRBJ2-7|14|TRBV10-3
CAISRTSGSYEQYF
>-|TRBJ1-5|16|TRBV28
CASSSIYSGGPQPQHF
>-|TRBJ2-6|16|TRBV4-1
CASSRTGVSGANVLTF
>once|TRBJ2-7|14|TRBV27
CASSRPGQFYEQYF
>once|TRBJ2-3|14|TRBV6-1
CASRRLAVLDTQYF
>-|TRBJ1-2|15|TRBV7-9
CASSQETGGGGGYTF
>few|TRBJ1-1|17|TRBV5-4
CASRPDRTFGLNTEAFF
>-|TRBJ2-7|13|TRBV6-5
CASSYSGPYEQYF
>-|TRBJ1-6|16|TRBV2
CASSVTRSAYNSPLHF
>-|TRBJ1-1|14|TRBV19
CASSPGTANTEAFF
>-|TRBJ2-7|14|TRBV7-4
CASSRTSGTYEQYF
>-|TRBJ1-3|15|TRBV19
CASTRDRISGNTIYF
>-|TRBJ2-5|15|TRBV7-3
CASSLMRGAQETQYF
>many|TRBJ2-1|16|TRBV7-6
CASTKVSGGPPPEQFF
>-|TRBJ1-2|15|TRBV5-1
CASSTGRDLNYGYTF
>-|TRBJ2-5|20|TRBV7-6
CASSRRVAGGQGNIGETQYF
>-|TRBJ2-5|15|TRBV6-1
CASRDPTGLDETQYF
>-|TRBJ1-5|16|TRBV27
CASSSGLTGGWLPQHF
>once|TRBJ1-4|15|TRBV2
CASGPWTATNEKLFF
>-|TRBJ1-2|14|TRBV15
CATSRPDINYGYTF
>-|TRBJ2-5|15|TRBV7-9
CASSFGRIVPQTQYF
>-|TRBJ2-7|13|TRBV15
CATGLDRVNEQYF
>-|TRBJ2-1|14|TRBV7-2
CASSGGLVVDEQFF
>-|TRBJ2-7|14|TRBV7-9
CASSLGQGVPEQYF
>-|TRBJ2-7|14|TRBV19
CASSWTGLSYEQYF
>-|TRBJ1-1|13|TRBV6-1
CACYRVRDTEAFF
>-|TRBJ2-7|16|TRBV28
CASSAGLAGASYEQYF
>-|TRBJ1-1|21|TRBV2
CASSFYLLTLPVNRGTTEAFF
>-|TRBJ2-6|19|TRBV30
CAWSVRPGQGAYGANVLTF